Below, 5 T cell receptor beta chains from the same sample are listed, as sequenced in a study of cytomegalovirus exposure and HLA in healthy donors. The assay was immunoSEQ multiplex PCR, and TCRdb's table has in-frame clones only and misses some. The table includes over 100,000 clones, approximately 89% detected once. Input material: PBMCs. These receptors were taken from a woman aged 18 to 35 in good health and CMV-seronegative.

This chain joins TRBV29-1 and TRBJ2-5, with D possibly matching TRBD1 (6 bases). The CDR3 totals 11 residues. The germline gives CDR1 SQVTM, CDR2 ANQGSEA. Deletions cut 6 bases from V and 8 bases from J, with 13 bases between. CDR3 in DNA: TGCAGCGTGCCACAGGGTTCAACCCAGTACTTC. This codes for CSVPQGSTQYF.

The chain links TRBV2 to TRBJ1-2, with D maybe TRBD1 (6 bases). The V and J ends lost 11 bases and 4 bases respectively, with 11 bases between them. Germline CDR1 is SNHLY and CDR2 is FYNNEI. The CDR3 spans 11 residues. As DNA, the CDR3 is TGTGCCGTACAGGGTAGCTATGGCTACACCTTC. It specifies CAVQGSYGYTF.

The V and J genes are TRBV19 and TRBJ2-3; D is perhaps TRBD2 (5 bases). CDR3 length equals 12 residues. Looked up from germline, CDR1 is LNHDA and CDR2 is SQIVND (reference sequence). V gave up 10 bases and J gave up 3 bases, with 11 bases separating them. Here the CDR3 reads CATQTGTDTQYF. CDR3 sequence (DNA): TGTGCCACACAAACGGGGACAGATACGCAGTATTTT.

The chain has TRBV4-1 and TRBJ1-2; D unresolved. The germline V gene has CDR1 MGHRA and CDR2 YSYEKL. The CDR3 is made up of 17 amino acids. V lost 0 bases, J lost 0 bases, and 14 bases lay in between. DNA of the CDR3: TGCGCCAGCAGCCAAGATATAAATCGGAGTACTAACTATGGCTACACCTTC. Amino acid sequence: CASSQDINRSTNYGYTF.

V is TRBV5-1 and J is TRBJ2-2; TRBD2 is a possible D gene (6 bases). The germline V gene has CDR1 SGHRS and CDR2 YFSETQ. This CDR3 comprises 17 residues. V lost 4 bases to trimming and J lost 5 bases, with 21 bases between them. Written as DNA, the CDR3 is TGCGCCAGCAGCCTGACTAGGTCGGTGACAGAGACCGGGGAGCTGTTTTTT. Encoded protein: CASSLTRSVTETGELFF.